The 18 T cell receptor beta chains given below trace back to one sample, sequenced in a study of blood T cell repertoires in COVID-19. Produced via immunoSEQ multiplex PCR; TCRdb's table is partial and in-frame only. Here the sample spans about 97,000 clones, about 85% being singletons. The sample comprised peripheral blood. The receptors were sampled from a man in his fifties with active COVID-19.

V gene TRBV7-8 combines with J gene TRBJ2-1, with 10 bases aligning to TRBD1. The CDR3 loop spans 15 amino acids. Germline-derived CDR1 and CDR2 are SGHVS and FQNEAQ. The V segment lost 4 bases and the J segment 9 bases; nucleotides outside the gene matches: 9. Written as DNA, the CDR3 is TGTGCCAGCAGCTCCTCGGACAGGGGGATTGGTGAGCAGTTCTTC. Amino acids: CASSSSDRGIGEQFF.

The chain is built from TRBV7-9 and TRBJ2-2, with D possibly matching TRBD1 (6 bases). The germline gives CDR1 SEHNR, CDR2 FQNEAQ (reference sequence). The CDR3 totals 14 residues. The CDR3 region is CAAQVGGGTGELFF. As DNA, the CDR3 is TGTGCAGCCCAAGTAGGGGGTGGCACCGGGGAGCTGTTTTTT.

V gene TRBV4-1 combines with J gene TRBJ2-1, with a weak D call TRBD2 (7 bases). Germline values: CDR1 MGHRA, CDR2 YSYEKL. The CDR3 runs to 14 residues. Trimming pared 2 bases from V and 7 bases from J, leaving 12 bases between. CDR3: CASSQPGGRNEQFF. The CDR3 nucleotides are TGCGCCAGCAGCCAACCCGGGGGGCGAAATGAGCAGTTCTTC.

The chain employs TRBV19 and TRBJ2-2; the D is unclear. Trimming removed 3 bases at V and 0 bases at J, with 8 bases between. The germline gives CDR1 LNHDA, CDR2 SQIVND (reference sequence). This CDR3 is built from 15 residues. In DNA form, the CDR3 reads TGTGCCAGTAGTATTTTCGGAGCGAACACCGGGGAGCTGTTTTTT. Translated: CASSIFGANTGELFF. Full variable domain (missing parts from reference TRBV19 and TRBJ2-2): DGGITQSPKYLFRKEGQNVTLSCEQNLNHDAMYWYRQDPGQGLRLIYYSQIVNDFQKGDIAEGYSVSREKKESFPLTVTSAQKNPTAFYLCASSIFGANTGELFFGEGSRLTVL.

The chain uses TRBV7-9 and TRBJ2-7, with D hard to call. V was shortened by 5 bases and J by 6 bases, with 20 bases between the two germline ends. Germline V lookup: CDR1 SEHNR, CDR2 FQNEAQ (reference sequence). This CDR3 has 15 amino acids. CDR3 sequence (DNA): TGTGCCAGCAGCCCGACCCAGCGCGTCCCTCCCGAGCAGTACTTC. Residues: CASSPTQRVPPEQYF.

The chain joins TRBV12-3 or TRBV12-4 to TRBJ2-7; D remains unclear. Trimming pared 3 bases from V and 9 bases from J, leaving 12 bases between. The CDR3 totals 12 residues. The CDR3 DNA sequence: TGTGCCAGCAGTTTGTCCGGTGGTTTGCAGTACTTC. Protein product: CASSLSGGLQYF.

CDR3 in DNA: TGTGCCAGCAGCCGCAATGTGGGGGCAACCATATATTTT. It yields the protein CASSRNVGATIYF. The chain joins TRBV12-3 or TRBV12-4 to TRBJ1-3, with D possibly TRBD1 on 6 matching bases. The V end lost 6 bases, the J end lost 10 bases, and 16 bases lay between the germline ends. The CDR3 totals 13 residues.

This clone was counted only a few times. The rearrangement joins TRBV6-2 or TRBV6-3 to TRBJ1-5; tentative D call: TRBD1 (5 bases). Germline V gene lookup returns CDR1 MNHEY and CDR2 SVGEGT. This CDR3 has 13 amino acids. Between the trimmed V and J ends, which lost 6 bases and 2 bases, there was a span of 8 bases. The CDR3: CASSQQGNQPQHF. As DNA, the CDR3 is TGTGCCAGCAGCCAACAGGGCAATCAGCCCCAGCATTTT.

The chain recombines TRBV6-6 with TRBJ2-1, with D maybe TRBD2 (5 bases). Trimming left V 6 bases short and J 3 bases short, with 9 bases between. CDR3 length: 13 amino acids. CDR1 MNHNY and CDR2 SVGAGI come from the germline V gene (reference sequence). CDR3 sequence (DNA): TGTGCCAGCAGAACCGGGATCTACAATGAGCAGTTCTTC. Translating gives CASRTGIYNEQFF.

The chain is built from TRBV6-1 and TRBJ2-2; 8 nucleotides align to TRBD1. After removal of 3 bases from V and 4 bases from J, the junction contained 1 base not matched to a gene. This CDR3 region has 14 residues. Germline V lookup: CDR1 MNHNS, CDR2 SASEGT. DNA of the CDR3: TGTGCCAGCAGTGAGGACAGGGTCACCGGGGAGCTGTTTTTT. Translation: CASSEDRVTGELFF.

On this clone: A read error may account for a junction end that differs from germline. The chain has TRBV7-9 and TRBJ2-5; D is possibly TRBD2 (6 bases). CDR1 and CDR2 (germline): SEHNR, FQNEAQ (reference sequence). CDR3 length equals 14 residues. CDR3 DNA sequence: TGTGCCAGCAGCTTAGGGCGGGCATGGGACGGAGGGAACTTC. Its translation is CASSLGRAWDGGNF.

About this clone: The same CDR3 is also encoded by other DNA sequences in this sample. V gene TRBV7-8 combines with J gene TRBJ1-1; 8 nucleotides match TRBD1. CDR1 SGHVS and CDR2 FQNEAQ come from the germline V gene. With V trimmed by 5 bases and J by 1 base, 3 bases remained unmatched. The length of the CDR3 is 14 residues. The DNA of the CDR3 is TGTGCCAGCAGCCTTGGACAGGGGAACACTGAAGCTTTCTTT. This codes for CASSLGQGNTEAFF.

The chain carries TRBV2 and TRBJ1-2; D is unclear. Deletions cut 2 bases from V and 5 bases from J, with 15 bases between. This CDR3 region has 15 residues. Looked up from germline, CDR1 is SNHLY and CDR2 is FYNNEI. CDR3 residues: CASSEWTGPQYGYTF. CDR3 coding DNA: TGTGCCAGCAGTGAATGGACTGGACCCCAATATGGCTACACCTTC.

This clone was seen a single time. This sequence joins TRBV6-5 and TRBJ1-2; D remains unclear. CDR1 and CDR2 (germline): MNHEY, SVGAGI. V gave up 0 bases and J gave up 1 base, with 9 bases separating them. The CDR3 runs to 15 residues. DNA for the CDR3: TGTGCCAGCAGTTACTCGAGTCTAAGTAACTATGGCTACACCTTC. Translation gives CASSYSSLSNYGYTF.

V usage is TRBV7-2 and J usage is TRBJ1-1; 10 bases agree with TRBD1. The CDR3 sequence is 16 residues long. The V gene's germline CDR1 is SGHTA and CDR2 FQGNSA. J was trimmed by 1 base and V by 5 bases; bases with no gene match: 7. The CDR3 sequence: CASSPRTGGKNTEAFF. The CDR3 DNA sequence: TGTGCCAGCAGCCCTAGGACAGGGGGAAAGAACACTGAAGCTTTCTTT.

This clone was seen once. The genes are TRBV7-2 and TRBJ2-7; the D is unclear. Trimming cost V 4 bases and J 2 bases, with 15 bases left between them. Germline CDR1 reads SGHTA; CDR2 reads FQGNSA. The CDR3 loop spans 15 amino acids. The CDR3 loop is CASSSQHGFTYEQYF. The DNA of the CDR3 is TGTGCCAGCAGCTCACAGCATGGTTTCACCTACGAGCAGTACTTC.

The V and J genes are TRBV4-2 and TRBJ1-3; no definite D call. The CDR3 contains 16 residues. Trimming took 0 bases from V and 1 from J, leaving 10 bases between them. The germline V gene encodes CDR1 LGHNA and CDR2 YNFKEQ. The CDR3 DNA sequence: TGTGCCAGCAGCCAAGATCTAGCCGTATCTGGAAACACCATATATTTT. Protein sequence: CASSQDLAVSGNTIYF.

This chain links TRBV7-2 with TRBJ2-5, with a tentative D call TRBD2 (6 bases). Germline loops: CDR1 SGHTA, CDR2 FQGNSA. The V end lost 6 bases, the J end lost 3 bases, and 11 bases lay between the germline ends. The CDR3 is 13 residues long. CDR3 sequence (DNA): TGTGCCAGCAGGGGGGGACCTAAAGAGACCCAGTACTTC. The encoded protein is CASRGGPKETQYF.